The clone carrying this TCR beta chain was picked up one time. Trimming removed 4 bases from V and 9 bases from J; junction bases left unmatched: 14. Germline V gene lookup returns CDR1 SGHDT and CDR2 YYEEEE. The CDR3 spans 16 residues. This sample was taken from a study of T cell changes during pregnancy in multiple sclerosis. TCRdb's table, derived via immunoSEQ multiplex PCR, lists solely in-frame clones and lacks some. Among about 56,000 clones listed, approximately 90% were seen once. The TCR comes from a female donor with multiple sclerosis, enrolled in a pregnancy study. The sample was CD4+ T cells from peripheral blood mononuclear cells, taken in the third trimester of pregnancy. This chain uses TRBV5-6 with TRBJ2-1, with 9 bases that match TRBD2. CDR3 region: CASSPRGGRASAEQFF. The CDR3 bases are TGTGCCAGCAGCCCGAGGGGCGGGAGGGCCTCAGCTGAGCAGTTCTTC. The whole variable domain, filled in from reference TRBV5-6 and TRBJ2-1, reads DAGVTQSPTHLIKTRGQQVTLRCSPKSGHDTVSWYQQALGQGPQFIFQYYEEEERQRGNFPDRFSGHQFPNYSSELNVNALLLGDSALYLCASSPRGGRASAEQFFGPGTRLTVL.